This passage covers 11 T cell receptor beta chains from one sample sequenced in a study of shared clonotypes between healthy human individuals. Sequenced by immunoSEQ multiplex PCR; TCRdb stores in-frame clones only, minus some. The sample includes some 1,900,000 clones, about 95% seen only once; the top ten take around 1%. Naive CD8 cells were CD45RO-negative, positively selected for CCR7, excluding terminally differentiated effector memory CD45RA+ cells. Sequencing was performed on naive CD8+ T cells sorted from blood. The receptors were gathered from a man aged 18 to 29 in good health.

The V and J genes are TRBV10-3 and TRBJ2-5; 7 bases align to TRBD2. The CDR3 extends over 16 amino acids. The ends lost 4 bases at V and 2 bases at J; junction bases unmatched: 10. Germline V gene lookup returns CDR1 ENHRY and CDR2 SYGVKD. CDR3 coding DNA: TGTGCCATCAGTGGAGTCCCGGGACTAAGTCAAGAGACCCAGTACTTC. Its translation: CAISGVPGLSQETQYF.

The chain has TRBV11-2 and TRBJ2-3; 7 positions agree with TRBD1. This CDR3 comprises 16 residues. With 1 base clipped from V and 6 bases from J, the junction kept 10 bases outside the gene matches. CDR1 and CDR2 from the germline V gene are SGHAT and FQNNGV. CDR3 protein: CASSLGATGLLDTQYF. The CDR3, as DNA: TGTGCCAGCAGCTTAGGTGCGACAGGGTTATTGGATACGCAGTATTTT.

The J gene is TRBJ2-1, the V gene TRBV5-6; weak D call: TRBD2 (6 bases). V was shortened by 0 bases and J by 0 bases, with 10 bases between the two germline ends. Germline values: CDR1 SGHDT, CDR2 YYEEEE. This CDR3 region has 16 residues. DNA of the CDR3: TGTGCCAGCAGCTTGGTCCGGGGGAGCTCCTACAATGAGCAGTTCTTC. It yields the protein CASSLVRGSSYNEQFF.

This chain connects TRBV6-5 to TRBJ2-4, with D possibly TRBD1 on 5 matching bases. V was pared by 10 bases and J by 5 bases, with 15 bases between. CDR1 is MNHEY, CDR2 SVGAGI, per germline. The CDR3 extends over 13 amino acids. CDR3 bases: TGTGCCACCAGGGCGGTGTTGGAAAACATTCAGTACTTC. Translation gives CATRAVLENIQYF.

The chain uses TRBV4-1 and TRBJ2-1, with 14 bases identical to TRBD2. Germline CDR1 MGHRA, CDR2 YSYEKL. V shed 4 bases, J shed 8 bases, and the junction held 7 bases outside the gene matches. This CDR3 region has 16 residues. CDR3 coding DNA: TGCGCCAGCAGCCCGGGGACTAGCGGGAGAAGGGATGAGCAGTTCTTC. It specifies CASSPGTSGRRDEQFF.

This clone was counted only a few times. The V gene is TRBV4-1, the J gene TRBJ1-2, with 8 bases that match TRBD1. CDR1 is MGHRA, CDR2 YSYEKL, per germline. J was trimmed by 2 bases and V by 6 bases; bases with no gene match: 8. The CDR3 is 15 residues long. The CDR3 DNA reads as TGCGCCAGCAGTCTGACCGGGACAGGAAACTATGGCTACACCTTC. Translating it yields CASSLTGTGNYGYTF.

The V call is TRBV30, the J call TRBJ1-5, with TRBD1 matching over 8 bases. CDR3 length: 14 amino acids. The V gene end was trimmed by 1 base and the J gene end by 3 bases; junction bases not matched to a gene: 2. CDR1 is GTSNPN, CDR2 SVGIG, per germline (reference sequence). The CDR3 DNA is TGTGCCTGGAGTGCGGACAGGGACAATCAGCCCCAGCATTTT. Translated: CAWSADRDNQPQHF. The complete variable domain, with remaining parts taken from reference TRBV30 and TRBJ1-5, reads SQTIHQWPATLVQPVGSPLSLECTVEGTSNPNLYWYRQAAGRGLQLLFYSVGIGQISSEVPQNLSASRPQDRQFILSSKKLLLSDSGFYLCAWSADRDNQPQHFGDGTRLSIL.

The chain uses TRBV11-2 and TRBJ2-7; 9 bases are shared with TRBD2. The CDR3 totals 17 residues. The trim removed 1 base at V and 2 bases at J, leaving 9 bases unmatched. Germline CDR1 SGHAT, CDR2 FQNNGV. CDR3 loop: CASSLGGGLAIAYEQYF. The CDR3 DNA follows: TGTGCCAGCAGCTTAGGGGGGGGACTAGCCATAGCCTACGAGCAGTACTTC.

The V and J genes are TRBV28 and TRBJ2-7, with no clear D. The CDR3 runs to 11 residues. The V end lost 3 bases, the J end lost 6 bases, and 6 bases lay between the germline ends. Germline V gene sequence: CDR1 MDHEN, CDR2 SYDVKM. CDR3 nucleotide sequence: TGTGCCAGCAGTTTTAAGGGCGAGCAGTACTTC. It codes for CASSFKGEQYF.

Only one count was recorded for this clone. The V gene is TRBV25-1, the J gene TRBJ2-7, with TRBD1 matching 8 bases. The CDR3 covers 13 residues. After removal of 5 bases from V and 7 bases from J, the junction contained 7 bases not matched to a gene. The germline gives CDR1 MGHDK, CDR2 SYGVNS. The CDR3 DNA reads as TGTGCCAGCAGTCAGGGACAGGTTAAGGAGCAGTACTTC. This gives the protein CASSQGQVKEQYF.

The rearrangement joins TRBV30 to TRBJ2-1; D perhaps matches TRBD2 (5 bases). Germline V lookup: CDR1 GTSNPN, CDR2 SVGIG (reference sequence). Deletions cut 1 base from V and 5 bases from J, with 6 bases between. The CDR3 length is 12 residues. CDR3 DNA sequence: TGTGCCTGGAGTGCGGGAAACAATGAGCAGTTCTTC. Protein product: CAWSAGNNEQFF.